This T cell receptor beta chain was identified during a study of blood T cell repertoires in COVID-19. About the research overall: Material from acute and convalescent COVID-19 was sourced from the United States, Italy and Spain. T cells, B-cell-depleted T cells, or PBMCs supplied cDNA or gDNA.

The assay was immunoSEQ multiplex PCR, and TCRdb's table has in-frame clones only and misses some. In the table there are some 50,000 clones, over 80% of which are singletons. Germline-derived CDR1 and CDR2 are SGHAT and FQNNGV. With V trimmed by 1 base and J by 6 bases, 15 bases remained unmatched. The CDR3 has 18 amino acids. This TCR derives from a man aged 50-60 years with acute or convalescent COVID-19. This chain joins TRBV11-2 and TRBJ2-1, with 7 bases that match TRBD1. The sequenced sample consisted of peripheral blood. CDR3 in amino acids: CASSLVVGTGTEINEQFF. CDR3 nucleotide sequence: TGTGCCAGCAGCTTAGTAGTGGGAACCGGGACAGAGATCAATGAGCAGTTCTTC.